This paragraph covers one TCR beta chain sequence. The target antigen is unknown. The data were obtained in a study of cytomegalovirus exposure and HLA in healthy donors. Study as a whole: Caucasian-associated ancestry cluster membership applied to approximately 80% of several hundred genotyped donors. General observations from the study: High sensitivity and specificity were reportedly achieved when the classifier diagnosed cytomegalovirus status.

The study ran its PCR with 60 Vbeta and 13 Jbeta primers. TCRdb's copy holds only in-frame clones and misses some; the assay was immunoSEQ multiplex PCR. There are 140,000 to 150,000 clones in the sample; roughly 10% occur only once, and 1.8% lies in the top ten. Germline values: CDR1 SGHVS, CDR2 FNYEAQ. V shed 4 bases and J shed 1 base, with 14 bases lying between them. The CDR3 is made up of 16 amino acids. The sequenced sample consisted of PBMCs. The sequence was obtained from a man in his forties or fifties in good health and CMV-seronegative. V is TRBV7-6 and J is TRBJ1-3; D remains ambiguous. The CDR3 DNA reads TGTGCCAGCAGCTCATCACGTCGCGGGTCTGGAAACACCATATATTTT. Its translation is CASSSSRRGSGNTIYF.